This T cell receptor (beta chain) originates from a study of post-analysis software for immune sequencing data. Study-wide points: Five or six TRBV segments, TRBV5-6, TRBV5-1 and TRBV20-1 among them, were found more frequent in patients than controls. Samples prepared in the same batch strongly co-clustered by F measure.

Unique molecular identifiers featured in each of the TCR beta cDNA libraries. TCRdb processed the PCR reads anew with MiXCR; each CDR3 protein has one entry. The data hold about half a million distinct CDR3 sequences, with roughly 45% observed a single time. Of note for this clonotype: Its antigen remains unknown.

The CDR3 is 15 residues long. V lost 0 bases and J lost 2, with 11 bases in between. Germline assignment: CDR1 MNHEY and CDR2 SVGEGT. The material sequenced was blood. This rearrangement joins TRBV6-2 or TRBV6-3 to TRBJ2-7, with D perhaps assigned TRBD1 or TRBD2 (6 bases each). The clonotype was recovered from a girl aged 5 to 17 with multiple sclerosis. The CDR3 DNA reads TGTGCCAGCAGTTACTCTCAGGAGGGGGCCTACGAGCAGTACTTC. Translating it yields CASSYSQEGAYEQYF.